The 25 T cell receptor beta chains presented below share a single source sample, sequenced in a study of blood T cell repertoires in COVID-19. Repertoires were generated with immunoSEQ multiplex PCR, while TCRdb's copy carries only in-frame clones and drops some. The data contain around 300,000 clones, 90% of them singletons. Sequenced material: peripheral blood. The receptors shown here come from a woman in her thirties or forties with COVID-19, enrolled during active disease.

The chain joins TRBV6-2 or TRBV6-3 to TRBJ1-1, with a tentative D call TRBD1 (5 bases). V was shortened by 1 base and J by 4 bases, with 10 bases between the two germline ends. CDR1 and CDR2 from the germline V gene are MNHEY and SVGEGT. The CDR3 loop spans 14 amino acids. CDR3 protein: CASSYYGGSTEAFF. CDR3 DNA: TGTGCCAGCAGTTACTACGGGGGGAGCACTGAAGCTTTCTTT.

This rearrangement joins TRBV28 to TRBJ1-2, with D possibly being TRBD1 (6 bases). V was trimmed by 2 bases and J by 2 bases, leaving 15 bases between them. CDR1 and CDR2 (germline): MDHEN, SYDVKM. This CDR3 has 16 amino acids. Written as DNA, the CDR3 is TGTGCCAGCAGTTTACCCCTTGGACAGCCCAACTATGGCTACACCTTC. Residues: CASSLPLGQPNYGYTF.

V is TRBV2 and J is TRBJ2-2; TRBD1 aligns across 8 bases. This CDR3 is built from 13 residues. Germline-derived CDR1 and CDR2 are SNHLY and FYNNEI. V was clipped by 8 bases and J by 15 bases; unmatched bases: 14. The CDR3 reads CASHSSRTGLMFF. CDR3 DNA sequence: TGTGCCAGCCACTCTTCTAGGACAGGGCTGATGTTTTTT.

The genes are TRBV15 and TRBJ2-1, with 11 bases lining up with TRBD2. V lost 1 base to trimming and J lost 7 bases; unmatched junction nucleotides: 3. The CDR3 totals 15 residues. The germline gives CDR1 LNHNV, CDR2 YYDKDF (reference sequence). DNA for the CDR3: TGTGCCACCAGCAGAGCTCTAGCGGGAGGTAATGAGCAGTTCTTC. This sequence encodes CATSRALAGGNEQFF.

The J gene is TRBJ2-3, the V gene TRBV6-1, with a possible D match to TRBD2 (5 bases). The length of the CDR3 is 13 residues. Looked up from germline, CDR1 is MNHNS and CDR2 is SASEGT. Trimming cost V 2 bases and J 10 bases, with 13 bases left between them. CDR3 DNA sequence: TGTGCCAGCAGTGAACAGACCCGGGGTGCGCAGTATTTT. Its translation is CASSEQTRGAQYF.

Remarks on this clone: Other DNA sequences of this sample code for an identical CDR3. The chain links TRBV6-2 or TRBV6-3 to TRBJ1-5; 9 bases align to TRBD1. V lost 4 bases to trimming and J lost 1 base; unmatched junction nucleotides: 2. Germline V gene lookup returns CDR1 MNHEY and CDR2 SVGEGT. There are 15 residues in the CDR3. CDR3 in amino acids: CASSSGQGSNQPQHF. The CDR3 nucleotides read TGTGCCAGCAGTTCCGGACAGGGGAGCAATCAGCCCCAGCATTTT.

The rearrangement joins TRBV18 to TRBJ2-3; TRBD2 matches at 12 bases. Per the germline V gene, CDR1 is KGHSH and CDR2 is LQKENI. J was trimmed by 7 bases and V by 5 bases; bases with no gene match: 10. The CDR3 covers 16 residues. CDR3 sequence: CASSTGLAGSQHTQYF. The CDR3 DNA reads TGTGCCAGCTCAACGGGACTAGCGGGTTCTCAACATACGCAGTATTTT.

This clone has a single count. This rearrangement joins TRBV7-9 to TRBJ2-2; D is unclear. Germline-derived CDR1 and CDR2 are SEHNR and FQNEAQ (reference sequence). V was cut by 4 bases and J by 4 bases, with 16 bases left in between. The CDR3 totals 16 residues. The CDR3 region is CASSSLFLESTGELFF. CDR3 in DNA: TGTGCCAGCAGCTCTCTATTCCTCGAATCCACCGGGGAGCTGTTTTTT.

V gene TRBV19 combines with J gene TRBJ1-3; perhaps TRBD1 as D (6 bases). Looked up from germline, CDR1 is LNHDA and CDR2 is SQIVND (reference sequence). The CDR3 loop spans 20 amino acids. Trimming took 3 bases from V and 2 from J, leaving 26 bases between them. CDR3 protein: CASSIRSGTSVWGPGNTIYF. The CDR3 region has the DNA TGTGCCAGTAGTATTCGGTCGGGGACATCGGTTTGGGGACCTGGAAACACCATATATTTT.

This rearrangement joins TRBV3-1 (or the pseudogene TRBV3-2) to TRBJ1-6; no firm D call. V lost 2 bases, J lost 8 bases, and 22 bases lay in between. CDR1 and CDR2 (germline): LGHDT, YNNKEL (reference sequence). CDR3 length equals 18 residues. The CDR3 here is CASSQSIRLRRTDSPLHF. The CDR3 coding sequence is TGTGCCAGCAGCCAATCCATCCGATTGAGGCGTACGGATTCACCCCTCCACTTT.

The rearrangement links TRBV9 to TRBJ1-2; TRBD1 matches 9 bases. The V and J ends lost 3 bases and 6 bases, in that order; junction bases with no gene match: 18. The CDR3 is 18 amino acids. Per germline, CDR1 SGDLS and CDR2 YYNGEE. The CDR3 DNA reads TGTGCCAGCAGCGCCGGGGAACAGGGGGCATTTAATATTCATGGCTACACCTTC. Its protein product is CASSAGEQGAFNIHGYTF. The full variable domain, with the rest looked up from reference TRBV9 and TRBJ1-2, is DSGVTQTPKHLITATGQRVTLRCSPRSGDLSVYWYQQSLDQGLQFLIQYYNGEERAKGNILERFSAQQFPDLHSELNLSSLELGDSALYFCASSAGEQGAFNIHGYTFGSGTRLTVV.

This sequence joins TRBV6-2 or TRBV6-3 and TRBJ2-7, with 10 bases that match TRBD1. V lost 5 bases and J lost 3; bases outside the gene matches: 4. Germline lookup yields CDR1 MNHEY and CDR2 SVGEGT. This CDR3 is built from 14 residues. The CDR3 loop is CASSPGDRGYEQYF. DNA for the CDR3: TGTGCCAGCAGTCCGGGGGACAGGGGCTACGAGCAGTACTTC.

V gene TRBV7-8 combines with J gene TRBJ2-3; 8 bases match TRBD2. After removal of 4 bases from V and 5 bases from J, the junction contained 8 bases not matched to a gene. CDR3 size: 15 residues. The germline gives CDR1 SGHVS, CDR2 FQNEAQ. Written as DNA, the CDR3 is TGTGCCAGCAGCTACATAGCGGGAAGTGGAGATACGCAGTATTTT. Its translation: CASSYIAGSGDTQYF.

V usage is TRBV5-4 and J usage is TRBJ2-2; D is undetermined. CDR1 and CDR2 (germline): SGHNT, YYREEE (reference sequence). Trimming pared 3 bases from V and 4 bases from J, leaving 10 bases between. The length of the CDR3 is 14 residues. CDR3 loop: CASSSYLGTGELFF. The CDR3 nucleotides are TGTGCCAGCAGCTCCTACCTAGGCACCGGGGAGCTGTTTTTT. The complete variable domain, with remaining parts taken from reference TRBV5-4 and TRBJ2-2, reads ETGVTQSPTHLIKTRGQQVTLRCSSQSGHNTVSWYQQALGQGPQFIFQYYREEENGRGNFPPRFSGLQFPNYSSELNVNALELDDSALYLCASSSYLGTGELFFGEGSRLTVL.

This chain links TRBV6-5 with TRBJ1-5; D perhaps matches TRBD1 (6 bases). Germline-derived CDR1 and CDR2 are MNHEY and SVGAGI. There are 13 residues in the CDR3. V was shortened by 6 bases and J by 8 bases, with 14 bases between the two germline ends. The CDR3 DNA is TGTGCCAGCAGAAAACAGGGAATGGAGCCCCAGCATTTT. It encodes CASRKQGMEPQHF.

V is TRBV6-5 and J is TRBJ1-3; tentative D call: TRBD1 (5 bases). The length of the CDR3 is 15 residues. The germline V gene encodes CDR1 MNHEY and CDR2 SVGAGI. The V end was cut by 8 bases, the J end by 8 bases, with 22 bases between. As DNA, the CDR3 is TGTGCCAGCCGATTAGGTAGCACGGGGACTTACACCATATATTTT. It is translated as CASRLGSTGTYTIYF.

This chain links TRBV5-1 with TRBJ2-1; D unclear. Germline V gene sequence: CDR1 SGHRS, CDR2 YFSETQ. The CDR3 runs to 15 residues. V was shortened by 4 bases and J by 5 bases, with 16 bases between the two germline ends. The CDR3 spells CASSQIAVADNEQFF. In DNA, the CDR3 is TGCGCCAGCAGCCAGATCGCGGTAGCTGACAATGAGCAGTTCTTC. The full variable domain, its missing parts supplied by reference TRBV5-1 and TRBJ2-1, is KAGVTQTPRYLIKTRGQQVTLSCSPISGHRSVSWYQQTPGQGLQFLFEYFSETQRNKGNFPGRFSGRQFSNSRSEMNVSTLELGDSALYLCASSQIAVADNEQFFGPGTRLTVL.

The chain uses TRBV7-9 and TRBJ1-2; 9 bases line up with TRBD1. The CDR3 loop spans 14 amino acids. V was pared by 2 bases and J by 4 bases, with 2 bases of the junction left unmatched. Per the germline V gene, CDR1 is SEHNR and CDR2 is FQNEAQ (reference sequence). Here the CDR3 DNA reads TGTGCCAGCAGCTTACCGGGACAGGGCTATGGCTACACCTTC. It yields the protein CASSLPGQGYGYTF.

CDR3 in amino acids: CAISGIDSVGLFYGYTF. Here the CDR3 DNA reads TGTGCCATCAGTGGGATCGACAGCGTCGGGCTCTTCTATGGCTACACCTTC. V usage is TRBV10-3 and J usage is TRBJ1-2; maybe TRBD1 (5 bases). The germline V gene encodes CDR1 ENHRY and CDR2 SYGVKD. The CDR3 is 17 residues long. The V gene lost 4 bases and the J gene lost 4 bases, with 22 bases spanning the gap.

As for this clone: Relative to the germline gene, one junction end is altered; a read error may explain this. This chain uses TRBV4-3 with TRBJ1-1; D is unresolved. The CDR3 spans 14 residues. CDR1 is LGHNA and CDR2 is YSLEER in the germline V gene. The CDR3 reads CASRHLDTNTEAFF. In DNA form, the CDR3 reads TGCGCCAGCCGCCACCTCGACACGAACACTGAAGCTTTCTTT.

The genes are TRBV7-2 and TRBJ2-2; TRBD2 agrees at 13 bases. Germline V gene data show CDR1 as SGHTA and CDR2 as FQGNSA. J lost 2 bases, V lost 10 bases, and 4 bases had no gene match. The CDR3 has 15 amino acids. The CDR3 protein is CANPGLAGNTGELFF. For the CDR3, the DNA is TGTGCCAACCCGGGACTAGCGGGAAACACCGGGGAGCTGTTTTTT.

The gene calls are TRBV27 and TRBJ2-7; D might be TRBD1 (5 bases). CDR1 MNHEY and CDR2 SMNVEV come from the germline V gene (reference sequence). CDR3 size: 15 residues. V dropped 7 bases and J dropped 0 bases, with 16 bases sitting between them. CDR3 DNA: TGTGCCAGCAACTCCAGGGCTTCGTTCTCCTACGAGCAGTACTTC. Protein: CASNSRASFSYEQYF.

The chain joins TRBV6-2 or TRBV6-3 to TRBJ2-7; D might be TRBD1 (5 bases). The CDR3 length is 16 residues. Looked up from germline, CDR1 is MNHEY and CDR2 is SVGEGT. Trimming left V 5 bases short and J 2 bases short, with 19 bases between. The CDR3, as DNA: TGTGCCAGCAGTCCCTCCGGCAGGGTCGTTACCTACGAGCAGTACTTC. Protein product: CASSPSGRVVTYEQYF.

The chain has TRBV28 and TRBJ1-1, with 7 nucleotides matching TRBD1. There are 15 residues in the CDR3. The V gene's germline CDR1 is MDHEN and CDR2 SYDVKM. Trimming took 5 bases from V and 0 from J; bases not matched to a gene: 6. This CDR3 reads CASSAPGTVNTEAFF. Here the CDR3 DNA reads TGTGCCAGCAGTGCACCCGGGACAGTGAACACTGAAGCTTTCTTT.

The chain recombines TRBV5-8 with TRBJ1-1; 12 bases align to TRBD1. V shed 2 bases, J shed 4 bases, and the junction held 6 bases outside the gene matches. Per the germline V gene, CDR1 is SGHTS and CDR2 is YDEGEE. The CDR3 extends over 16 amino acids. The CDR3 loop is CASSLGTGGAGTEAFF. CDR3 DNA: TGTGCCAGCAGCTTAGGGACAGGGGGCGCAGGCACTGAAGCTTTCTTT.